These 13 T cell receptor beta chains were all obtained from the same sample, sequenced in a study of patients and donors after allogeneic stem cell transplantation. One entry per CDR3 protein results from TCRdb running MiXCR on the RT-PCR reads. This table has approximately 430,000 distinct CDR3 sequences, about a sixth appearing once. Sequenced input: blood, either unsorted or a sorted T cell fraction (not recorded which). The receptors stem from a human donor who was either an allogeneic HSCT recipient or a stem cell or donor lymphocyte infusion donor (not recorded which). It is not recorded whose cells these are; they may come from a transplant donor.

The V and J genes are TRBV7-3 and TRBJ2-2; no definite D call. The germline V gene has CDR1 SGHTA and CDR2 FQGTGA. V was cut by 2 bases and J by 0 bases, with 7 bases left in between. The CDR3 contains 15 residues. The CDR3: CASSLSVANTGELFF. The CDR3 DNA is TGTGCCAGCAGCTTATCCGTGGCGAACACCGGGGAGCTGTTTTTT.

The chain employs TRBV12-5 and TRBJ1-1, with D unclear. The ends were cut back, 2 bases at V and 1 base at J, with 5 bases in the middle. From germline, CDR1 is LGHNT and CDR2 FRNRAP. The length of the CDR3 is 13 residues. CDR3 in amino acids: CASGLSTNTEAFF. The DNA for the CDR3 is TGTGCTAGTGGTTTGTCGACGAACACTGAAGCTTTCTTT.

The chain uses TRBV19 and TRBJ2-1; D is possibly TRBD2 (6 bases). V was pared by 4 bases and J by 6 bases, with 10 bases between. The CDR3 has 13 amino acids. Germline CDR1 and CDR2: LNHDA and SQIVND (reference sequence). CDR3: CASSRAGINEQFF. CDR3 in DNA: TGTGCCAGTAGTAGGGCGGGGATCAATGAGCAGTTCTTC.

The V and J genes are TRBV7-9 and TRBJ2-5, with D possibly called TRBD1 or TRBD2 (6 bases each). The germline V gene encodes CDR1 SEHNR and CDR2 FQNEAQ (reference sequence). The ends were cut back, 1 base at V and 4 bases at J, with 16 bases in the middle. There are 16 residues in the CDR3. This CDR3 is CASSLGGGKGGETQYF. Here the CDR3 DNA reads TGTGCCAGCAGCTTAGGAGGGGGGAAAGGTGGAGAGACCCAGTACTTC.

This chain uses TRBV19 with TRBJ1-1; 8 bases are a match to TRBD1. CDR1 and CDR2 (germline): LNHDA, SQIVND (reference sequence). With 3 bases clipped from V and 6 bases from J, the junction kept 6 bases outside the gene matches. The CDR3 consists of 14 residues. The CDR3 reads CASSMDREISEAFF. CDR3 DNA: TGTGCCAGTAGTATGGACAGGGAGATCTCTGAAGCTTTCTTT. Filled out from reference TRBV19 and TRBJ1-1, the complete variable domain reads DGGITQSPKYLFRKEGQNVTLSCEQNLNHDAMYWYRQDPGQGLRLIYYSQIVNDFQKGDIAEGYSVSREKKESFPLTVTSAQKNPTAFYLCASSMDREISEAFFGQGTRLTVV.

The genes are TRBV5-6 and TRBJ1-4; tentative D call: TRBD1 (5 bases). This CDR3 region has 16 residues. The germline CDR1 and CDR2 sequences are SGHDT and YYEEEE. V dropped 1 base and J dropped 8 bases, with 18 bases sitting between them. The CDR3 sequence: CASSLNSWGESEKLFF. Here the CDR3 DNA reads TGTGCCAGCAGCTTGAACTCTTGGGGGGAGTCGGAAAAACTGTTTTTT.

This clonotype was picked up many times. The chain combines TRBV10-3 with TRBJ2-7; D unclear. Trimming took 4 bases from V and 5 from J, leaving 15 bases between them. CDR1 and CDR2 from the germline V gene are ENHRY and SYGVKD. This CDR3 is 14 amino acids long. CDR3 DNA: TGTGCCATCAGTGCGCCTGACCTGTCGGACGAGCAGTACTTC. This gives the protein CAISAPDLSDEQYF.

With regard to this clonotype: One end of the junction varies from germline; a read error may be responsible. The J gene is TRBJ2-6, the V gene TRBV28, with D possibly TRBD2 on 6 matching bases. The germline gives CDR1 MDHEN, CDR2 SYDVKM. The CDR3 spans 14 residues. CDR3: CASSIWGEDSVLTF. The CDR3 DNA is TGTGCCAGCAGTATATGGGGGGAGGATTCCGTCCTGACTTTC.

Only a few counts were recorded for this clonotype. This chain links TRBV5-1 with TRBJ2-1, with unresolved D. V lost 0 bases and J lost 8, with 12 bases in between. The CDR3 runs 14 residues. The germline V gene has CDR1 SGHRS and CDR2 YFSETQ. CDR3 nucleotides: TGCGCCAGCAGCTTGGGGGCGAGTGTCGATGAGCAGTTCTTC. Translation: CASSLGASVDEQFF.

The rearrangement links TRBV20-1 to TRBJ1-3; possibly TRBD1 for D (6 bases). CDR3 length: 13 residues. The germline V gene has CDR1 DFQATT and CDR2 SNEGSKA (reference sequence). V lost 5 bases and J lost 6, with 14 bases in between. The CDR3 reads CSAPGTSENTIYF. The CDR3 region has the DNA TGCAGTGCTCCCGGGACATCGGAAAACACCATATATTTT.

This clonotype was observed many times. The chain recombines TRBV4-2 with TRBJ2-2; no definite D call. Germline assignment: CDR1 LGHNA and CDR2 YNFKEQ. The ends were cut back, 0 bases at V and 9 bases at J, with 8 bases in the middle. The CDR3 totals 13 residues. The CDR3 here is CASSQDLPRELFF. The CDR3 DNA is TGTGCCAGCAGCCAAGATCTTCCTAGGGAGCTGTTTTTT.

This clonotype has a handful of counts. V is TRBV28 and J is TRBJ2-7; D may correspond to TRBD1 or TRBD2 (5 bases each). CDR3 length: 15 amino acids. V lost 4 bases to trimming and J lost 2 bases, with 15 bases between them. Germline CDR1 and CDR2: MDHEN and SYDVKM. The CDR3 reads CASSSEKLGPYEQYF. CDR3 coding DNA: TGTGCCAGCAGTTCAGAGAAGTTGGGACCCTACGAGCAGTACTTC.

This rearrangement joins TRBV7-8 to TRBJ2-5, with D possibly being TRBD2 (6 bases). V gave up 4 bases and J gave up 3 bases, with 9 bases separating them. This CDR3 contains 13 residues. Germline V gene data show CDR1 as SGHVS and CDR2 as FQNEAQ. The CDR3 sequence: CASSSGSKETQYF. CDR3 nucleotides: TGTGCCAGCAGCTCCGGGAGTAAAGAGACCCAGTACTTC.